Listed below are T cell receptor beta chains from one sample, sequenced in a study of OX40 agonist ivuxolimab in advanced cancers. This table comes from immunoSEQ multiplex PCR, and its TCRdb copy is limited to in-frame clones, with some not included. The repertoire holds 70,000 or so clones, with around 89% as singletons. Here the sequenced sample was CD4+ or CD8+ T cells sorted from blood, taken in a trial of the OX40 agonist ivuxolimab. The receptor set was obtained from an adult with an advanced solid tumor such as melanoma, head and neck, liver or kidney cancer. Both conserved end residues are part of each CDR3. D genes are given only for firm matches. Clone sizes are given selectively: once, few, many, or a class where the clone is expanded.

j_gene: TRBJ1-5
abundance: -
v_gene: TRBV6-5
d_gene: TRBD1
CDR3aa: CATALQGGNQPQHF
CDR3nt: TGTGCCACCGCGTTGCAGGGGGGCAATCAGCCCCAGCATTTT

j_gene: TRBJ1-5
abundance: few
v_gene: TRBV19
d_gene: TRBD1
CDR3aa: CASSPDRGRNQPQHF
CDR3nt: TGTGCCAGTAGTCCCGACAGGGGTCGGAATCAGCCCCAGCATTTT

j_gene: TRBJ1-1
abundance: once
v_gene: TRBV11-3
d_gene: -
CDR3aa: CASSNRDYTEAFF
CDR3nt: TGTGCCAGCAGCAACAGGGATTACACTGAAGCTTTCTTT

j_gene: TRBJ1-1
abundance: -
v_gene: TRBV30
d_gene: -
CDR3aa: CAWSVRGANTEAFF
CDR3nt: TGTGCCTGGAGTGTACGGGGGGCGAACACTGAAGCTTTCTTT

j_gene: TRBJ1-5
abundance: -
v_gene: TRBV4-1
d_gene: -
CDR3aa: CASSQDPRSDQPQHF
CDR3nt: TGCGCCAGCAGCCAAGATCCCCGGAGTGATCAGCCCCAGCATTTT

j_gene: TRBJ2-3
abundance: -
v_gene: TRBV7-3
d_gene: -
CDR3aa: CASSLNLGDITSTDTQYF
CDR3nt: TGTGCCAGCAGCTTAAACCTCGGGGACATCACTAGCACAGATACGCAGTATTTT

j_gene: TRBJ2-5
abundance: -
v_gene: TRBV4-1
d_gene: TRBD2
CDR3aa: CASSWGGRAGGPLETQYF
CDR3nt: TGCGCCAGCAGCTGGGGTGGACGGGCGGGGGGGCCTTTAGAGACCCAGTACTTC

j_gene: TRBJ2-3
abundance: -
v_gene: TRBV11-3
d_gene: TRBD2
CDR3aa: CASSRGTSGLDTQYF
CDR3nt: TGTGCCAGCAGCCGGGGGACTAGCGGGTTAGATACGCAGTATTTT

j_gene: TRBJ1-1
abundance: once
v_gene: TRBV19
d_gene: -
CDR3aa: CASSNRPSDEAFF
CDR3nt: TGTGCCAGTAGTAACCGACCGTCAGATGAAGCTTTCTTT

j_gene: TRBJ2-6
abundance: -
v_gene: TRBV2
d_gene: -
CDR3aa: CASSDGSHSGANVLTF
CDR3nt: TGTGCCAGCAGTGACGGCAGCCACTCTGGGGCCAACGTCCTGACTTTC

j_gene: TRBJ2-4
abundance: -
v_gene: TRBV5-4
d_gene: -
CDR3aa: CASSLRDTAKNIQYF
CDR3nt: TGTGCCAGCAGCTTGAGGGACACAGCCAAAAACATTCAGTACTTC

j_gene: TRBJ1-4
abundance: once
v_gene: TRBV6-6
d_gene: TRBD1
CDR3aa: CASSSGDRGFLEKLFF
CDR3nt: TGTGCCAGCAGTTCCGGGGACAGGGGATTTTTGGAAAAACTGTTTTTT

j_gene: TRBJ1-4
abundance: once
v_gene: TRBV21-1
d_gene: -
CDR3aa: CASSRAGGRIHEKLFF
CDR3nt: TGTGCCAGCAGCAGGGCCGGGGGACGTATCCATGAAAAACTGTTTTTT

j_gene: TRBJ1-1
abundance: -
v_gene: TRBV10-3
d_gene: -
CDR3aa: CAISESTLGGIEAFF
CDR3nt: TGTGCCATCAGTGAGTCGACTCTGGGGGGAATTGAAGCTTTCTTT

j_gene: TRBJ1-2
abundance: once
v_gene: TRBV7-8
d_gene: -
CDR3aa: CASSPGGATERGYGYTF
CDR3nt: TGTGCCAGCAGCCCCGGGGGAGCAACCGAGAGGGGCTATGGCTACACCTTC

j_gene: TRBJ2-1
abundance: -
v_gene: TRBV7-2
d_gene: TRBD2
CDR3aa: CASSLQLAGVYNEQFF
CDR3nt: TGTGCCAGCAGCTTACAACTAGCGGGGGTATACAATGAGCAGTTCTTC

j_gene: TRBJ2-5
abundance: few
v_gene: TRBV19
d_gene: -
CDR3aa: CASSGQRGRRIQETQYF
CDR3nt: TGTGCCAGTAGTGGACAGAGGGGGAGAAGAATCCAAGAGACCCAGTACTTC

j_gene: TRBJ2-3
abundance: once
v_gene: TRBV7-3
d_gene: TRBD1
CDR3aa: CASSNRGPGDTQYF
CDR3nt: TGTGCCAGCAGCAACAGGGGGCCGGGAGATACGCAGTATTTT

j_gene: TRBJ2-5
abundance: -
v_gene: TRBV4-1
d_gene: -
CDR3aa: CASSQDKGPGTQYF
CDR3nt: TGCGCCAGCAGCCAAGATAAGGGCCCGGGGACCCAGTACTTC

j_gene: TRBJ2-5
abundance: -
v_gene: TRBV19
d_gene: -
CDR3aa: CASKAGHQETQYF
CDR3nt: TGTGCCAGTAAGGCTGGGCACCAAGAGACCCAGTACTTC

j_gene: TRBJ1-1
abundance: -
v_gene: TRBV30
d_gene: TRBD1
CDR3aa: CAWTVPWDRGNTEAFF
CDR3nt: TGTGCCTGGACCGTGCCTTGGGACAGGGGGAACACTGAAGCTTTCTTT

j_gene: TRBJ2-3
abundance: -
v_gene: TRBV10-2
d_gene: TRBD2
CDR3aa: CASRGPGGGADTQYF
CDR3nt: TGCGCCAGCAGGGGCCCGGGAGGAGGGGCAGATACGCAGTATTTT

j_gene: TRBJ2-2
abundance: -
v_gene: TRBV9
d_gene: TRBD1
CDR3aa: CASSRQGVTGELFF
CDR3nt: TGTGCCAGCAGCCGACAGGGGGTTACCGGGGAGCTGTTTTTT

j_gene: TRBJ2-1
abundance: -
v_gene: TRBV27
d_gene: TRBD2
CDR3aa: CASSSQTSGRYNEQFF
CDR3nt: TGTGCCAGCAGTTCCCAGACTAGCGGGAGGTATAATGAGCAGTTCTTC

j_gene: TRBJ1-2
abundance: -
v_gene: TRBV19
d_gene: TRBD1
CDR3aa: CASRASGQGRGYTF
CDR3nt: TGTGCCAGTAGGGCTTCGGGACAGGGTCGTGGCTACACCTTC

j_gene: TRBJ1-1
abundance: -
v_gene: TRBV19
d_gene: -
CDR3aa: CASSIGGDLRTEAFF
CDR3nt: TGTGCCAGTAGTATAGGGGGGGATCTCCGGACTGAAGCTTTCTTT

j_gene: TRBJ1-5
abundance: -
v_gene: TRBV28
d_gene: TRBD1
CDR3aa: CATQGADQPQHF
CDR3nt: TGTGCCACCCAGGGGGCCGATCAGCCCCAGCATTTT

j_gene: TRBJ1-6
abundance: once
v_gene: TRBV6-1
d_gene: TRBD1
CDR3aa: CASSEDNRGLNSPLHF
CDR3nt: TGTGCCAGCAGTGAAGATAACAGGGGGCTTAATTCACCCCTCCACTTT

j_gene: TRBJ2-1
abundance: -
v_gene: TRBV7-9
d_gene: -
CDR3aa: CASSAAGGPYNEQFF
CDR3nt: TGTGCCAGCAGCGCCGCCGGGGGACCCTACAATGAGCAGTTCTTC

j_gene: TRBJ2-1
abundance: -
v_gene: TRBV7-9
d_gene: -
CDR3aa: CARPAYSYNEQFF
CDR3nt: TGTGCCAGACCCGCTTACTCCTACAATGAGCAGTTCTTC